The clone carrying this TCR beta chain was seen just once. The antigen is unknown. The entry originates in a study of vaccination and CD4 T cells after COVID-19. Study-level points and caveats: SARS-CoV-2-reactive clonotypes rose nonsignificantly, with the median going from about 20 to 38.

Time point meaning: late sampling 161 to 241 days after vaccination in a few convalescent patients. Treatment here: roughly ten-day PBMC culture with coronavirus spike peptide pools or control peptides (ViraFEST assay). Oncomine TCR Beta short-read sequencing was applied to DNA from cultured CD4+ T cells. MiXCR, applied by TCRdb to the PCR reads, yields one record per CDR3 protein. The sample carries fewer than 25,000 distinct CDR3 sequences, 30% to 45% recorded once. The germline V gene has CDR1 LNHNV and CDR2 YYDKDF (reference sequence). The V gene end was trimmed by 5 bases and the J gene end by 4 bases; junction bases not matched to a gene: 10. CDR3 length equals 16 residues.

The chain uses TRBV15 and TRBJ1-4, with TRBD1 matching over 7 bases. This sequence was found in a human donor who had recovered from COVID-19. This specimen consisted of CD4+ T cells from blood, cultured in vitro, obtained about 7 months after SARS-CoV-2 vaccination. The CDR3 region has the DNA TGTGCCACCAGCGGCCAGACAGGGCGACATAATGAAAAACTGTTTTTT. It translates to CATSGQTGRHNEKLFF.